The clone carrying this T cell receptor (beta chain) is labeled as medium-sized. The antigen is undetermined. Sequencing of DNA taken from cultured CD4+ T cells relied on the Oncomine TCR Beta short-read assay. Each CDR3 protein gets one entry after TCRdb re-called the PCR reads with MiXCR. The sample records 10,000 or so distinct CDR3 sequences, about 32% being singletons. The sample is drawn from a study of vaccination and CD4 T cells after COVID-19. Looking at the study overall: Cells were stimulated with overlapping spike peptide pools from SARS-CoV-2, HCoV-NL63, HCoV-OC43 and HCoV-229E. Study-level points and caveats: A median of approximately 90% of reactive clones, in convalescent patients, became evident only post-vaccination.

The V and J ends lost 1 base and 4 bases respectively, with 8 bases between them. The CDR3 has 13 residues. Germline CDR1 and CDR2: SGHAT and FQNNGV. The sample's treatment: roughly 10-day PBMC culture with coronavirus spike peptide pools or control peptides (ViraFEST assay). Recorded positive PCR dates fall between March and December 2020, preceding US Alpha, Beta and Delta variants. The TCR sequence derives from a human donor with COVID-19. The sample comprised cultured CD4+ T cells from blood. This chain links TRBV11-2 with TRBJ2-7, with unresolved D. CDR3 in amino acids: CASSLAGVYEQYF. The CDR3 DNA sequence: TGTGCCAGCAGCTTAGCAGGAGTTTACGAGCAGTACTTC.